These 28 T cell receptor beta chains originate from one sample sequenced in a study of regulatory T cells in long-lasting Graves disease. Time point noted: newly diagnosed GD, antithyroid drugs for less than 3 months. The TCR library used RNA extracted from PBMCs. Arm-PCR of CDR3 regions and iRepertoire HTBI primers were used to build TCR beta libraries. TCRdb re-called the multiplex PCR reads with MiXCR, one entry per CDR3 protein. Of about 460,000 distinct CDR3 sequences in the sample, 14% were seen once. Separately, the same data were catalogued under a study of T cells in Graves' hyperthyroidism and ophthalmopathy.

This sample comprised peripheral blood mononuclear cells (PBMCs), obtained at new diagnosis, from a patient treated with antithyroid drugs. The receptor set was obtained from a woman aged 50 to 60 with Graves disease.

This clonotype has at least ten counts. The chain employs TRBV25-1 and TRBJ1-4; 8 nucleotides agree with TRBD1. The J segment lost 7 bases and the V segment lost 4 bases, leaving 5 bases of the junction unmatched. Germline V gene sequence: CDR1 MGHDK, CDR2 SYGVNS. The CDR3 loop spans 14 amino acids. CDR3 nucleotides: TGTGCCAGCAGTGTATCAGGGGGCTTTGAAAAACTGTTTTTT. It codes for CASSVSGGFEKLFF.

V and J are TRBV12-3 or TRBV12-4 and TRBJ2-3, with 8 bases identical to TRBD2. The J segment lost 2 bases and the V segment lost 5 bases, leaving 9 bases of the junction unmatched. The CDR3 loop spans 16 amino acids. Written as DNA, the CDR3 is TGTGCCAGCAGTCTAGAGGCGGGGGGAAACACAGATACGCAGTATTTT. It yields the protein CASSLEAGGNTDTQYF.

This chain connects TRBV5-1 to TRBJ2-7, with 9 bases aligning to TRBD1. CDR1 and CDR2 from the germline V gene are SGHRS and YFSETQ. Trimming took 4 bases from V and 5 from J; bases not matched to a gene: 4. The CDR3 contains 13 residues. CDR3 sequence (DNA): TGCGCCAGCAGCACCGGGACAGGGAACGAGCAGTACTTC. Translating gives CASSTGTGNEQYF.

In its sample, this clonotype was seen many times. The chain joins TRBV7-9 to TRBJ1-2; TRBD1 matches at 7 bases. The germline CDR1 and CDR2 sequences are SEHNR and FQNEAQ (reference sequence). J lost 1 base, V lost 0 bases, and 2 bases had no gene match. This CDR3 has 15 amino acids. CDR3 sequence: CASSLARDSNYGYTF. CDR3 coding DNA: TGTGCCAGCAGCTTAGCGAGGGACAGTAACTATGGCTACACCTTC.

The chain employs TRBV6-1 and TRBJ1-5; TRBD1 might be the D (6 bases). Per germline, CDR1 MNHNS and CDR2 SASEGT. V was pared by 6 bases and J by 4 bases, with 13 bases between. CDR3 length: 14 amino acids. CDR3 DNA sequence: TGTGCCAGCAGCACAGGGTGGGAAAATCAGCCCCAGCATTTT. Protein: CASSTGWENQPQHF.

This clonotype occurred many times. The CDR3 protein is CASIQEGSSPLHF. In nucleotides, the CDR3 is TGTGCCAGCATTCAGGAAGGGAGTTCACCCCTCCACTTT. The chain links TRBV2 to TRBJ1-6, with D hard to call. CDR1 is SNHLY, CDR2 FYNNEI, per germline. Trimming removed 7 bases from V and 9 bases from J, with 13 bases in between. CDR3 length equals 13 residues.

Many counts were recorded for this clonotype. The chain combines TRBV12-3 or TRBV12-4 with TRBJ2-5; TRBD1 matches at 8 bases. CDR3 size: 14 residues. V lost 6 bases to trimming and J lost 4 bases; unmatched junction nucleotides: 7. The CDR3 bases are TGTGCCAGCAGCGATAGACAGGGGCGAGAGACCCAGTACTTC. Its protein product is CASSDRQGRETQYF.

The rearrangement uses TRBV15 and TRBJ2-7; perhaps TRBD2 as D (6 bases). CDR1 and CDR2 (germline): LNHNV, YYDKDF (reference sequence). The length of the CDR3 is 16 residues. V lost 1 base and J lost 3, with 16 bases in between. CDR3 in DNA: TGTGCCACCAGCAGAGTATCGGGAGCTGAGAACTACGAGCAGTACTTC. Translated: CATSRVSGAENYEQYF.

This clonotype was found many times. This chain links TRBV3-1 with TRBJ1-5; D is perhaps TRBD1 (5 bases). Trimming removed 4 bases from V and 7 bases from J, with 14 bases in between. The CDR3 has 14 residues. Per germline, CDR1 LGHDT and CDR2 YNNKEL (reference sequence). Here the CDR3 reads CASSRARVSQPQHF. The DNA of the CDR3 is TGTGCCAGCAGCCGTGCCAGGGTTAGCCAGCCCCAGCATTTT. The full variable domain, in which reference TRBV3-1 and TRBJ1-5 provide the parts outside the CDR3, is DTAVSQTPKYLVTQMGNDKSIKCEQNLGHDTMYWYKQDSKKFLKIMFSYNNKELIINETVPNRFSPKSPDKAHLNLHINSLELGDSAVYFCASSRARVSQPQHFGDGTRLSIL.

This clonotype appeared a few times. The chain employs TRBV9 and TRBJ2-2; D is uncertain. The CDR3 extends over 12 amino acids. V was shortened by 0 bases and J by 6 bases, with 3 bases between the two germline ends. Germline CDR1 and CDR2: SGDLS and YYNGEE. CDR3 residues: CASSVGSGELFF. Here the CDR3 DNA reads TGTGCCAGCAGCGTAGGCTCCGGGGAGCTGTTTTTT.

This clonotype has only a few counts. The chain joins TRBV6-2 or TRBV6-3 to TRBJ2-7, with 7 bases that match TRBD1. In germline, CDR1 is MNHEY, CDR2 SVGEGT. V lost 2 bases and J lost 4; bases outside the gene matches: 11. The CDR3 runs 16 residues. Written as DNA, the CDR3 is TGTGCCAGCAGTTACCTTGATAGGACAGGTCGTTACGAGCAGTACTTC. Protein sequence: CASSYLDRTGRYEQYF.

Ten or more counts support this clonotype. The chain uses TRBV10-3 and TRBJ1-2; D is uncertain. V lost 4 bases to trimming and J lost 4 bases, with 4 bases between them. This CDR3 contains 11 residues. Germline CDR1 and CDR2: ENHRY and SYGVKD. The CDR3 region is CAISGGYGYTF. The CDR3 coding sequence is TGTGCCATCAGTGGGGGCTATGGCTACACCTTC.

This clonotype was detected only a few times. The V and J genes are TRBV10-1 and TRBJ2-3, with 8 bases matching TRBD1. Germline V gives CDR1 WNHNN, CDR2 SYGVQD (reference sequence). The V segment lost 2 bases and the J segment 5 bases; nucleotides outside the gene matches: 6. The CDR3 is made up of 15 amino acids. The CDR3 region is CASSEDDRGIDTQYF. The CDR3 DNA sequence: TGCGCCAGCAGTGAGGATGACAGGGGAATAGATACGCAGTATTTT.

This clonotype was recorded at least ten times. CDR3 nucleotides: TGTGCCAGCAGTCCCAATCAGGGAAACCAAGAGACCCAGTACTTC. Its translation: CASSPNQGNQETQYF. This sequence joins TRBV2 and TRBJ2-5; maybe TRBD1 (5 bases). Germline V gene sequence: CDR1 SNHLY, CDR2 FYNNEI. Trimming cost V 5 bases and J 0 bases, with 13 bases left between them. The CDR3 covers 15 residues.

The chain employs TRBV28 and TRBJ2-7, with no clear D. Looked up from germline, CDR1 is MDHEN and CDR2 is SYDVKM. The CDR3 has 14 residues. The V gene lost 4 bases and the J gene lost 1 base, with 11 bases spanning the gap. The CDR3 DNA is TGTGCCAGCAGTTCCCCTAACGTATCCTACGAGCAGTACTTC. Translating gives CASSSPNVSYEQYF.

This chain uses TRBV5-6 with TRBJ1-2, with a tentative D call TRBD1 (6 bases). Germline V gene lookup returns CDR1 SGHDT and CDR2 YYEEEE. This CDR3 comprises 17 residues. Trimming removed 1 base at V and 7 bases at J, with 23 bases between. CDR3: CASSLFHRVISEGGYTF. CDR3 DNA: TGTGCCAGCAGCTTGTTTCACAGGGTAATAAGTGAGGGTGGCTACACCTTC. Together with reference TRBV5-6 and TRBJ1-2, the CDR3 gives the full variable domain: DAGVTQSPTHLIKTRGQQVTLRCSPKSGHDTVSWYQQALGQGPQFIFQYYEEEERQRGNFPDRFSGHQFPNYSSELNVNALLLGDSALYLCASSLFHRVISEGGYTFGSGTRLTVV.

Of note for this clonotype: A read error is possible here, since a much larger clone lies one base away. Since no conserved phenylalanine or tryptophan closes the CDR3, a read error is the likely cause. This rearrangement joins TRBV29-1 to TRBJ1-1; no definite D call. V was shortened by 7 bases and J by 5 bases, with 17 bases between the two germline ends. In germline, CDR1 is SQVTM, CDR2 ANQGSEA. This CDR3 has 13 residues. The CDR3 DNA follows: TGCAGCGCCGTACCCGGGTGGGAGACTGAAGCTTTCCTT. Translated, it gives CSAVPGWETEAFL.

The CDR3 nucleotides are TGTGCCAGCAGCTTGGGAGCAGGGTCAGATACGCAGTATTTT. It encodes CASSLGAGSDTQYF. The rearrangement joins TRBV5-5 to TRBJ2-3, with D perhaps matching TRBD1 (5 bases). The V and J ends lost 0 bases and 4 bases respectively, with 9 bases between them. This CDR3 is 14 amino acids long. Germline V gene sequence: CDR1 SGHKS, CDR2 YYEKEE (reference sequence). Filled out from reference TRBV5-5 and TRBJ2-3, the complete variable domain reads DAGVTQSPTHLIKTRGQQVTLRCSPISGHKSVSWYQQVLGQGPQFIFQYYEKEERGRGNFPDRFSARQFPNYSSELNVNALLLGDSALYLCASSLGAGSDTQYFGPGTRLTVL.

This clonotype has ten or more counts. This sequence joins TRBV3-1 and TRBJ1-2; tentatively, D is TRBD1 (5 bases). In germline, CDR1 is LGHDT, CDR2 YNNKEL (reference sequence). CDR3 length equals 16 residues. The germline V and J ends were trimmed by 1 base and 2 bases, with 14 bases remaining between them. In DNA, the CDR3 is TGTGCCAGCAGCCAAGGTTCCTGGGGACGGAACTATGGCTACACCTTC. Its translation is CASSQGSWGRNYGYTF.

The table lists this clonotype with a few counts. The chain uses TRBV6-4 and TRBJ1-1; D ambiguous. This CDR3 is 16 amino acids long. In germline, CDR1 is MRHNA, CDR2 SNTAGT. Trimming shortened V by 3 bases and J by 4 bases, and 18 bases separated the two germline ends. CDR3 sequence: CASSEGEQVFGTEAFF. The CDR3 DNA follows: TGTGCCAGCAGTGAGGGTGAGCAGGTGTTCGGCACTGAAGCTTTCTTT.

This clonotype was counted at least ten times. This chain uses TRBV28 with TRBJ2-7, with D maybe TRBD1 (7 bases). Germline V CDR1 and CDR2: MDHEN, SYDVKM. Trimming cost V 5 bases and J 3 bases, with 26 bases left between them. The CDR3 is 18 amino acids. The CDR3 loop is CASSAPSGQGGLYYEQYF. The CDR3 nucleotides read TGTGCCAGCAGTGCACCCTCCGGGCAGGGGGGACTTTACTACGAGCAGTACTTC.

This clonotype was recorded a few times. DNA for the CDR3: TGTGCCATCAAAGACCAGGGAAATGAGCAGTTCTTC. Translating gives CAIKDQGNEQFF. The V call is TRBV10-3, the J call TRBJ2-1, with TRBD1 as a possible D gene (5 bases). The CDR3 consists of 12 residues. CDR1 is ENHRY and CDR2 is SYGVKD in the germline V gene. The germline V and J ends were trimmed by 7 bases and 7 bases, with 11 bases remaining between them.

This clonotype was detected only a few times. This chain links TRBV5-1 with TRBJ1-5; possible D gene TRBD1, 6 bases. The CDR3 extends over 13 amino acids. Germline CDR1 and CDR2: SGHRS and YFSETQ. V was trimmed by 4 bases and J by 6 bases, leaving 11 bases between them. CDR3 sequence reads: CASSTLQGQPQHF. The CDR3 region has the DNA TGCGCCAGCAGCACCTTACAGGGTCAGCCCCAGCATTTT. Supplemented by reference TRBV5-1 and TRBJ1-5, the full variable domain reads KAGVTQTPRYLIKTRGQQVTLSCSPISGHRSVSWYQQTPGQGLQFLFEYFSETQRNKGNFPGRFSGRQFSNSRSEMNVSTLELGDSALYLCASSTLQGQPQHFGDGTRLSIL.

This sequence joins TRBV7-9 and TRBJ2-7; 11 positions match TRBD2. There are 14 residues in the CDR3. V shed 4 bases, J shed 3 bases, and the junction held 2 bases outside the gene matches. Per the germline V gene, CDR1 is SEHNR and CDR2 is FQNEAQ (reference sequence). The CDR3 is CASSSLAGVYEQYF. The DNA of the CDR3 is TGTGCCAGCAGCTCACTAGCGGGAGTCTACGAGCAGTACTTC.

This clonotype was detected once. Because it lacks the conserved phenylalanine or tryptophan at the end, this CDR3 is likely a read error. The gene calls are TRBV20-1 and TRBJ1-5, with D possibly TRBD1 on 5 matching bases. From germline, CDR1 is DFQATT and CDR2 SNEGSKA (reference sequence). There are 15 residues in the CDR3. The ends were cut back, 3 bases at V and 0 bases at J, with 12 bases in the middle. The CDR3 coding sequence is TGCAGTGCTAGTTCCGGGACCTATAGCAATCAGCCCCAGCATTGT. It encodes CSASSGTYSNQPQHC.

This clonotype came up many times. The V gene is TRBV6-1, the J gene TRBJ1-2, with D maybe TRBD1 (5 bases). The CDR3 totals 15 residues. Trimming took 1 base from V and 5 from J, leaving 14 bases between them. Germline assignment: CDR1 MNHNS and CDR2 SASEGT. The CDR3 nucleotides read TGTGCCAGCAGTGAAGGGACCTCCGGGGGATATGGCTACACCTTC. This codes for CASSEGTSGGYGYTF.

This clonotype was recorded at least ten times. The chain has TRBV6-2 or TRBV6-3 and TRBJ2-3, with 8 bases matching TRBD2. The CDR3 consists of 15 residues. V was pared by 2 bases and J by 3 bases, with 4 bases of the junction left unmatched. Germline V gene lookup returns CDR1 MNHEY and CDR2 SVGEGT. CDR3 in DNA: TGTGCCAGCAGTTACGGCGGGAGGTGGACAGATACGCAGTATTTT. Its protein product is CASSYGGRWTDTQYF.

The chain's CDR3 is CASSQDWDRTYGYTF. CDR3 DNA: TGTGCCAGCAGCCAAGATTGGGACAGAACTTATGGCTACACCTTC. The chain joins TRBV3-1 to TRBJ1-2, with TRBD1 matching over 7 bases. The CDR3 is made up of 15 amino acids. Germline V gene sequence: CDR1 LGHDT, CDR2 YNNKEL (reference sequence). V lost 0 bases and J lost 5; bases outside the gene matches: 6.